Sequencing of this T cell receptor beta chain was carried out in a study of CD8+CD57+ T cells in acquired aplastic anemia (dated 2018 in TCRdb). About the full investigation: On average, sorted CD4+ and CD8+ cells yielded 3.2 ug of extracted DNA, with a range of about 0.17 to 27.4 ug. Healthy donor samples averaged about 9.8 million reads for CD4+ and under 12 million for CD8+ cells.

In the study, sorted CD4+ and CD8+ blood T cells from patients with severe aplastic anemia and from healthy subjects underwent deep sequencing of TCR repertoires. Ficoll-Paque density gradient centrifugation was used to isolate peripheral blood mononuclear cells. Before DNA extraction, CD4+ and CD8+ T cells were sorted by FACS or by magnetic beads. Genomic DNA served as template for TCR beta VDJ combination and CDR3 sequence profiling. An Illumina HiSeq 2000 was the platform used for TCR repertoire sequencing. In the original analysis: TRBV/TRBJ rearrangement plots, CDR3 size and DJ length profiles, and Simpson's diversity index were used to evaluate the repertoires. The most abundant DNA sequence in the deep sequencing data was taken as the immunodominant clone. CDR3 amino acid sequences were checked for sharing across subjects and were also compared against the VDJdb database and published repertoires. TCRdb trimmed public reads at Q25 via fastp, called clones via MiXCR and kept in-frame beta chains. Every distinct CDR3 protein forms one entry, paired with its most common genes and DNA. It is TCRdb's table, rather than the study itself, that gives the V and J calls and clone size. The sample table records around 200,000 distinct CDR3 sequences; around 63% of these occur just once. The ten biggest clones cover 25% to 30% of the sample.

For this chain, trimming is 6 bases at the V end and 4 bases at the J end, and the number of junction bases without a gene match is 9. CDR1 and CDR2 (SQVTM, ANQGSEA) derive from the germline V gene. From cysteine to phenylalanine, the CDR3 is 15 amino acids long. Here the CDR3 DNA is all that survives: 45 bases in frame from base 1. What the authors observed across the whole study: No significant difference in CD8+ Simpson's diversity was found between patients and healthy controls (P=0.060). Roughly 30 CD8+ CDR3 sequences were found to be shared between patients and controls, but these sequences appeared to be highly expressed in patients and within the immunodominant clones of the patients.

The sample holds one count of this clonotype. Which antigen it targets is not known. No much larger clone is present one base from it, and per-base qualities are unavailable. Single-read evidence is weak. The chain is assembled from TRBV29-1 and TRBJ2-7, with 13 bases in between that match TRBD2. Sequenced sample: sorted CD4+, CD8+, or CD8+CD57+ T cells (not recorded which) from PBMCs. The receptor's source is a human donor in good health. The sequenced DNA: TGCAGCGTGGCCGGGACTAGCGGGATTGGATACGAGCAGTACTTC. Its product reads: CSVAGTSGIGYEQYF.